This TCR beta chain was identified during a study of vaccination effects on CD4 cells after COVID-19. Findings of the study overall: Convalescent patients were few in the study, and early post-infection timepoints were absent.

Assay used: immunoSEQ multiplex PCR; TCRdb lists only in-frame clones, some missing. The sample has around 32,000 clones; 65% are singletons. Remarks on this clone: Its antigen is as yet unknown.

This CDR3 has 13 residues. Germline assignment: CDR1 MNHNY and CDR2 SVGAGI (reference sequence). V was clipped by 7 bases and J by 0 bases, with 10 bases between them. Antigen-specific CD4+ T cells were expanded (with viral peptide pools) by the ViraFEST assay ahead of sequencing. Isolation of CD4+ T cells took place after 10 days of culture. Two-dose vaccination with either BNT162b2 or mRNA-1273 was given to the participants. V is TRBV6-6 and J is TRBJ2-7; TRBD1 is a possible D gene (6 bases). Sequencing was performed on CD4+ T cells from PBMCs cultured with SARS-CoV-2 spike peptides, taken after COVID-19 vaccination. The clonotype comes from a human donor who received a COVID-19 vaccine. CDR3 protein: CASMRGSSYEQYF. CDR3 DNA: TGTGCCAGCATGAGGGGGAGCTCCTACGAGCAGTACTTC.